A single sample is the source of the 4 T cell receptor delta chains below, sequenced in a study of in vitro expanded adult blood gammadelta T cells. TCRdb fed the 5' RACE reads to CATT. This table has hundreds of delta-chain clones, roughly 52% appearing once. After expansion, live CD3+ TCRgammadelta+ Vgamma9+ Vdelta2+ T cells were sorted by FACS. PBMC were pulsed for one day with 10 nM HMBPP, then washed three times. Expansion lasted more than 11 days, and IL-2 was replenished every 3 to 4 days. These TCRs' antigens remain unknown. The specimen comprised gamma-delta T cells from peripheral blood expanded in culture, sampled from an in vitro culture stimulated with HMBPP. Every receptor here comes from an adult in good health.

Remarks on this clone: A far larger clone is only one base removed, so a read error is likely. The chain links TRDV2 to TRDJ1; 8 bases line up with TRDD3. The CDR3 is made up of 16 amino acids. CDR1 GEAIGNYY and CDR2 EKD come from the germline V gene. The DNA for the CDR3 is TGTGCCTGTGACCCGATTACTGGGGGGTACACCAATAAACTCATCTTT. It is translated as CACDPITGGYTNKLIF.

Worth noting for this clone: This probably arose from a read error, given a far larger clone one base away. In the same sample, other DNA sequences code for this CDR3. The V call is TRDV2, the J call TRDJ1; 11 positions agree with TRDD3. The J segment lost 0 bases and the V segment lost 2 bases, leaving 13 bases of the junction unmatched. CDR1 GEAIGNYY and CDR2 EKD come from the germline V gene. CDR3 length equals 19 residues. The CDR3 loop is CACDKVMGDTRGYTDKLIF. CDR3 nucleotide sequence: TGTGCCTGTGACAAGGTAATGGGGGATACGCGAGGATACACCGATAAACTCATCTTT.

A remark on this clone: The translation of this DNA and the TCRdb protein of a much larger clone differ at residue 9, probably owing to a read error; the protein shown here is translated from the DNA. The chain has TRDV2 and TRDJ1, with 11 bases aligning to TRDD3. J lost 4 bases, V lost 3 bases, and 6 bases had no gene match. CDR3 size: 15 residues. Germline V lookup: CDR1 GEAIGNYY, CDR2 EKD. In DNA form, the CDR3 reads TGTGCCTGTGACGGACTGGGGGATAACAACGATAAACTCATCTTT. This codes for CACDGLGDNNDKLIF.

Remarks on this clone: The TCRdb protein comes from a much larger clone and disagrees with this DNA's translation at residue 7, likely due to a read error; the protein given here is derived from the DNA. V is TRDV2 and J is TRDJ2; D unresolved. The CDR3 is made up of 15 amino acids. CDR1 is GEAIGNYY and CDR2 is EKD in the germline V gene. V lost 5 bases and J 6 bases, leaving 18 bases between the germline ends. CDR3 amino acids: CACAPLERFPAQLFF. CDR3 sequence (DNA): TGTGCCTGTGCCCCCTTAGAGAGGTTTCCAGCACAACTCTTCTTT.